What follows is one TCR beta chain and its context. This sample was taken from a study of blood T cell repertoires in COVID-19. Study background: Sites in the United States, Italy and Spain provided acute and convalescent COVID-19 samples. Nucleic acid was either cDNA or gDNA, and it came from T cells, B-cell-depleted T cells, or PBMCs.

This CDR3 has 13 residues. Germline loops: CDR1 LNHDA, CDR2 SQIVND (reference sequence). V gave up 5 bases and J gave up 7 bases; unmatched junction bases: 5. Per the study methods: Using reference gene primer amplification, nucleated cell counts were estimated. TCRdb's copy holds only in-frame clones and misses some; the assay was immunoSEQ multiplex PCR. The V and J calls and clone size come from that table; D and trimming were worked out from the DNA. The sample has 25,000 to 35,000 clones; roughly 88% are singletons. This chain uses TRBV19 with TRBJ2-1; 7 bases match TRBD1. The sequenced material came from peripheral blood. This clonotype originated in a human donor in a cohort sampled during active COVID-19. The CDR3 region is CASSPDRVNEQFF. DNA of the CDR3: TGTGCCAGTAGTCCCGACAGGGTAAATGAGCAGTTCTTC.